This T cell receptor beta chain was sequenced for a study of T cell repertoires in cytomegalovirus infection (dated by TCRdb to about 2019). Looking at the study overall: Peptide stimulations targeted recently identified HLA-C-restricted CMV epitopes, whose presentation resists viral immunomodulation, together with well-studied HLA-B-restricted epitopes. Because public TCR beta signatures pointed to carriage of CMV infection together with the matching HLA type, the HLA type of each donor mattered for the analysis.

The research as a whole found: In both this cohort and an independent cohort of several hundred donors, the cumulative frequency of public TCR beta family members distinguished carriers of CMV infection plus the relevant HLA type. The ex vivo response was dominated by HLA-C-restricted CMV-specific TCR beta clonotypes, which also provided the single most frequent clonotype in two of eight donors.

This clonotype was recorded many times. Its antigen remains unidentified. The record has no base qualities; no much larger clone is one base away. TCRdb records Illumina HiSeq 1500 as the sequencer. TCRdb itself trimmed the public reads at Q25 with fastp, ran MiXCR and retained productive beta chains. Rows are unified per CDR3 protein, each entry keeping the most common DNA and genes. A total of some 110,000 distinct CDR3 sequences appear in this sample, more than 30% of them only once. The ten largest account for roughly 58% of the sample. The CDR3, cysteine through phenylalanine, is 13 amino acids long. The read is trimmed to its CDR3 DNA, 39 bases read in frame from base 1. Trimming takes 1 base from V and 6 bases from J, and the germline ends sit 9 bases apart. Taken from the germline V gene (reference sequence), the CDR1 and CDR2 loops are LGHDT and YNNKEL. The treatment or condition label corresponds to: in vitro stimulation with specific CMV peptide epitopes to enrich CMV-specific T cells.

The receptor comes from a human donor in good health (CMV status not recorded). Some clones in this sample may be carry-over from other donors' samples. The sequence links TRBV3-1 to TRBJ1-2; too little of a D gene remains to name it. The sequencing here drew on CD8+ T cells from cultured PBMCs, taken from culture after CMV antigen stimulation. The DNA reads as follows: TGTGCCAGCAGCCAAGCCAGACACCATGGCTACACCTTC. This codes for CASSQARHHGYTF. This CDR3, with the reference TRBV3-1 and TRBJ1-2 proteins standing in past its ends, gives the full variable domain DTAVSQTPKYLVTQMGNDKSIKCEQNLGHDTMYWYKQDSKKFLKIMFSYNNKELIINETVPNRFSPKSPDKAHLNLHINSLELGDSAVYFCASSQARHHGYTFGSGTRLTVV.